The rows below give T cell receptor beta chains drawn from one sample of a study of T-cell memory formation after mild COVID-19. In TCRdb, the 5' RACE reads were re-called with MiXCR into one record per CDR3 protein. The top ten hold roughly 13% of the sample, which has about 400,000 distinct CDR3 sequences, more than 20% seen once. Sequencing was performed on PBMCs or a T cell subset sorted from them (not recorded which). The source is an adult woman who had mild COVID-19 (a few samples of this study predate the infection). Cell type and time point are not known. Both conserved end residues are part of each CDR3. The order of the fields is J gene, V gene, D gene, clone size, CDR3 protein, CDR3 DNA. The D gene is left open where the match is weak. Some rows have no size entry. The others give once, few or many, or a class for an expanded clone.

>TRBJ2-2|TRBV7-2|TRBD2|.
CATPGGRVTGELFF
TGTGCCACTCCGGGCGGGAGAGTTACTGGGGAGCTGTTTTTT
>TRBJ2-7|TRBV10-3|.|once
CAISDLTGYEQYF
TGTGCCATCAGTGATCTCACGGGTTACGAGCAGTACTTC
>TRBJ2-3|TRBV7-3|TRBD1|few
CASSKGQGSTDTQYF
TGTGCCAGCAGCAAAGGACAGGGGAGCACAGATACGCAGTATTTT
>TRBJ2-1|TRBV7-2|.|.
CASSLGSKQFF
TGTGCCAGCAGCCTTGGGTCTAAGCAGTTCTTC
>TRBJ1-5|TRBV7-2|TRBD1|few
CASSLGGTGNQPQHF
TGTGCCAGCAGCTTAGGCGGGACAGGCAATCAGCCCCAGCATTTT
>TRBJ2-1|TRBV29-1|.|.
CSVGQSDYNEQFF
TGCAGCGTTGGACAGTCCGACTACAATGAGCAGTTCTTC
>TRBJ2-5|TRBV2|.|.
CASSEHQQILQETQYF
TGTGCCAGCAGTGAACACCAACAAATTTTACAAGAGACCCAGTACTTC
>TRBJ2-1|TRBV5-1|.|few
CASHGLFNEQFF
TGCGCCAGCCATGGACTTTTTAATGAGCAGTTCTTC
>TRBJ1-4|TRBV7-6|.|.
CASSLNRQVDEKLFF
TGTGCCAGCAGCTTAAACAGGCAGGTGGATGAAAAACTGTTTTTT
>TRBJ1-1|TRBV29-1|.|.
CSVEPQPNTEAFF
TGCAGCGTTGAACCCCAGCCCAACACTGAAGCTTTCTTT
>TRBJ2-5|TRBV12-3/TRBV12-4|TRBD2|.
CASSLLAGAGETQYF
TGTGCCAGCAGTTTACTAGCGGGGGCCGGGGAGACCCAGTACTTC
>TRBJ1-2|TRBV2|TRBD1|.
CASRDRAGGVYGYTF
TGTGCCAGCAGAGACAGGGCAGGGGGTGTCTATGGCTACACCTTC
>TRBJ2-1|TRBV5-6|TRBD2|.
CASSLGPGGYNEQFF
TGTGCCAGCAGCTTGGGGCCGGGAGGCTACAATGAGCAGTTCTTC
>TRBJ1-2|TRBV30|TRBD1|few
CAWRMTGGSYTF
TGTGCCTGGAGGATGACAGGGGGCAGCTACACCTTC
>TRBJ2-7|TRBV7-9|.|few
CASSLRGAGYEQYF
TGTGCCAGCAGCTTAAGGGGGGCGGGCTACGAGCAGTACTTC
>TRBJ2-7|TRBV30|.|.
CAWSLLPYEQYF
TGTGCCTGGAGTTTACTTCCTTACGAGCAGTACTTC
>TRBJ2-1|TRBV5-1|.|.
CASSLQGLNEQFF
TGCGCCAGCAGCTTGCAAGGTCTGAATGAGCAGTTCTTC
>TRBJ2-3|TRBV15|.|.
CATSRDSPTGQITDTQYF
TGTGCCACCAGCAGAGACTCCCCCACTGGGCAGATCACAGATACGCAGTATTTT
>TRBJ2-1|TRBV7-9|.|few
CASSLVASQYPQIF
TGTGCCAGCAGCTTAGTTGCTAGCCAGTACCCACAAATCTTC
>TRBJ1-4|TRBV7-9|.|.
CASSSKGSTNEKLFF
TGTGCCAGCAGCTCGAAGGGGTCAACTAATGAAAAACTGTTTTTT
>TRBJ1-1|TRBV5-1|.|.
CASSLRRVPSGDTEAFF
TGCGCCAGCAGCTTAAGGAGGGTTCCTTCTGGGGACACTGAAGCTTTCTTT
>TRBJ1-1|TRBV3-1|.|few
CASSKGPSGANTEAFF
TGTGCCAGCAGCAAGGGCCCCTCGGGGGCAAACACTGAAGCTTTCTTT
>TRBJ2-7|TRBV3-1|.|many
CASSQAMISYEQYF
TGTGCCAGCAGCCAAGCTATGATCTCCTACGAGCAGTACTTC
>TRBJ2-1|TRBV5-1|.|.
CASSLAEAVSRNEQFF
TGCGCCAGCAGCTTGGCCGAAGCGGTCAGCCGCAATGAGCAGTTCTTC